This T cell receptor (beta chain) originates from a study of cytomegalovirus exposure and HLA in healthy donors. The study's findings and limits: As a later analysis showed, a missense DCLRE1C variant was linked to trimming of TCR beta V- and J-genes. Highly shared sequence variants in one cluster were likely a sequencing artifact. In a later analysis, an Asian-associated ancestry cluster reportedly showed fewer N-insertions than the approximately 700-donor mean.

With regard to this clone: Its antigen remains unknown.

The PCR was carried out with 60 Vbeta primers and 13 Jbeta primers. Sequencing used immunoSEQ multiplex PCR; TCRdb keeps in-frame clones, though not all of them. Of some 150,000 clones listed, roughly 80% are singletons. Germline V lookup: CDR1 MNHNY, CDR2 SVGAGI (reference sequence). V was clipped by 7 bases and J by 7 bases; unmatched bases: 16. The CDR3 length is 16 residues. The chain employs TRBV6-6 and TRBJ2-5; 9 bases are shared with TRBD2. Sequenced input: PBMCs. This receptor was obtained from a man aged 25-45 years in good health and CMV-seropositive. The CDR3 sequence is CASTSPLAGDRGTQYF. Written as DNA, the CDR3 is TGTGCCAGCACTTCCCCCTTAGCGGGGGACCGGGGGACCCAGTACTTC.